This T cell receptor (beta chain) emerged from a study of blood T cell repertoires in COVID-19. Study-wide context: Acute-phase and convalescent COVID-19 samples originated in the United States, Italy and Spain. The analysed material was cDNA or gDNA that came from T cells, B-cell-depleted T cells, or PBMCs.

Germline V gene data show CDR1 as MDHEN and CDR2 as SYDVKM. Trimming removed 4 bases from V and 1 base from J, with 14 bases in between. The CDR3 length is 15 residues. Study processing details: Quantification of nucleated cells was approximated via reference gene primer amplification. The assay was immunoSEQ multiplex PCR, and TCRdb's table has in-frame clones only and misses some. For V, J and clone size, that table is used; D and trimming come from the DNA. The repertoire consists of 140,000 to 150,000 clones, with around 90% occurring once and the leading ten covering 10%. The TCR was taken from a man in his fifties or sixties with active or convalescent COVID-19. The genes are TRBV28 and TRBJ2-7; possibly TRBD1 for D (6 bases). The sample taken for sequencing was peripheral blood. In nucleotides, the CDR3 is TGTGCCAGCAGTTCTCCCGGGACATTATCCTACGAGCAGTACTTC. Its protein product is CASSSPGTLSYEQYF.